This T cell receptor (beta chain) is drawn from a study of naive and memory T cell subsets. RNA was extracted from around 2.5 ml of whole blood of healthy adults. An oligonucleotide containing a UMI was ligated to the 3' end of TCR cDNA. Reverse transcription used DNase-treated unsorted total RNA, aiming for roughly 1 to 1000 ng. The CDR3 is 15 amino acids. V was shortened by 5 bases and J by 1 base, with 14 bases between the two germline ends. Germline CDR1 and CDR2: DFQATT and SNEGSKA (reference sequence). Reverse transcription of blood and skin TCR RNA was primed at alpha and beta constant regions. Ligated cDNA underwent four rounds of PCR with nested alpha and beta constant region primers and SP2. TCRdb processed the 5' RACE reads anew with MiXCR; each CDR3 protein has one entry. The table shows roughly 26,000 distinct CDR3 sequences, with around 21% occurring only once.

The clonotype was recovered from a female donor in good health. The chain uses TRBV20-1 and TRBJ2-2; perhaps TRBD1 as D (5 bases). The CDR3 here is CSAPSWGQNTGELFF. Written as DNA, the CDR3 is TGCAGTGCTCCATCCTGGGGCCAGAACACCGGGGAGCTGTTTTTT.